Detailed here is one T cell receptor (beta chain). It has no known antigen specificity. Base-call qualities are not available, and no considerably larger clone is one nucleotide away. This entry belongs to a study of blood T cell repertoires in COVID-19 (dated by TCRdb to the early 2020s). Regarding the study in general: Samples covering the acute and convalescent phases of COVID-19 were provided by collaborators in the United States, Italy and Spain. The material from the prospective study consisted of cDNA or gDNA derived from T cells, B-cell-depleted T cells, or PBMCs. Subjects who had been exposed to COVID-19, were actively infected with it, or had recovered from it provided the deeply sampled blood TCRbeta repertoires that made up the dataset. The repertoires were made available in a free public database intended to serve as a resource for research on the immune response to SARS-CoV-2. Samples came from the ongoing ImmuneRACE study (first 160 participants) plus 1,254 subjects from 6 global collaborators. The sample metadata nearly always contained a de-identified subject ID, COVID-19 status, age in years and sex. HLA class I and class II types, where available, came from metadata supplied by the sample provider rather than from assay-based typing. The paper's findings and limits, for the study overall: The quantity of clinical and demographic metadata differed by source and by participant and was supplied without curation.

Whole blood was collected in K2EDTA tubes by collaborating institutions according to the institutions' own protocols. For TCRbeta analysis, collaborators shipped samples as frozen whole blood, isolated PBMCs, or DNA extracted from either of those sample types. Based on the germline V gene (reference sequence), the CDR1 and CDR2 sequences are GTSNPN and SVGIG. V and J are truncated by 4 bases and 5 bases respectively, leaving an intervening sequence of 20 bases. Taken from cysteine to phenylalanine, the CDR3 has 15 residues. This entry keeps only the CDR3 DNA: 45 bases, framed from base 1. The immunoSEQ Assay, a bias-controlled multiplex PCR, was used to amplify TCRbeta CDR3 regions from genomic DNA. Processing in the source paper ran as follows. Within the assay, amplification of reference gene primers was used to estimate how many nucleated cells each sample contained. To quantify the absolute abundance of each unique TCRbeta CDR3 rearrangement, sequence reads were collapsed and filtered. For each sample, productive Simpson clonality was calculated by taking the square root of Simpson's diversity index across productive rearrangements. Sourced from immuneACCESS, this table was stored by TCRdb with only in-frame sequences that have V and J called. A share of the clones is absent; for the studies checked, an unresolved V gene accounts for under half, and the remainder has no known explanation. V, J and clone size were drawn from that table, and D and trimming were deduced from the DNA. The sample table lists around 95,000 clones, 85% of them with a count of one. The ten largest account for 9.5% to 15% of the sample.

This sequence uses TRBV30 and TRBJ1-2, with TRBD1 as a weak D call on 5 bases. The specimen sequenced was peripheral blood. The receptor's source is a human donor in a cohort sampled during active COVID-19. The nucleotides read TGTGCCTGGATTCCGGGACTGAGAAGAGATTATGGCTACACCTTC. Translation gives CAWIPGLRRDYGYTF. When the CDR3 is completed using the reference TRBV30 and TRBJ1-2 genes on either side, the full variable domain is SQTIHQWPATLVQPVGSPLSLECTVEGTSNPNLYWYRQAAGRGLQLLFYSVGIGQISSEVPQNLSASRPQDRQFILSSKKLLLSDSGFYLCAWIPGLRRDYGYTFGSGTRLTVV.